Below are 24 T cell receptor beta chains sequenced from a single sample in a study of CXCR3-negative and CXCR3-positive naive CD8 T cells. Overall study findings and caveats: The TRB CDR3s that CXCR3-positive naive cells carried were more hydrophobic than those of CXCR3-negative naive cells.

The libraries of TRB cDNA were constructed through 5' RACE using UMI labels. TCRdb reprocessed the 5' RACE reads, keeping one entry per CDR3 protein, no DNA. Reported are about 150,000 distinct CDR3 sequences; the ten largest clones contain approximately 0.5%. No antigens are known for them. Sequenced: naive CXCR3+ CD8+ T cells from blood. Subset defined: CD45RO-CCR7+CD27+CD95- naive CD8+ T cells expressing CXCR3 (TNR3+). The receptors here all came from a human donor in good health. Some clones in this sample may be carry-over from other donors' samples.

The rearrangement joins TRBV29-1 to TRBJ1-2; as DNA is missing, the TRBD1 call by TCRdb cannot be tested. Germline V lookup: CDR1 SQVTM, CDR2 ANQGSEA. The CDR3 consists of 14 residues. The chain's CDR3 is CSVEGQGVLYGYTF.

The chain employs TRBV29-1 and TRBJ2-7; TCRdb's D call, TRBD2, is unchecked because there is no DNA. The germline V gene has CDR1 SQVTM and CDR2 ANQGSEA. The CDR3 covers 15 residues. CDR3 protein: CSVDIRGSFPYEQYF.

The chain combines TRBV28 with TRBJ2-2; TCRdb's D gene call, TRBD1, goes unchecked for lack of DNA. Germline V gives CDR1 MDHEN, CDR2 SYDVKM. The CDR3 covers 17 residues. CDR3 residues: CAGARTGILLNTGELFF.

The J gene is TRBJ2-1, the V gene TRBV6-6; TCRdb names TRBD2, which stays unverified in the absence of DNA. The germline V gene encodes CDR1 MNHNY and CDR2 SVGAGI (reference sequence). The length of the CDR3 is 17 residues. The CDR3: CASSLNAGLAVLGEQFF.

The V and J genes are TRBV5-1 and TRBJ2-1. Germline-derived CDR1 and CDR2 are SGHRS and YFSETQ. The CDR3 totals 13 residues. The chain's CDR3 is CASSLNQGHEQFF.

This chain joins TRBV19 and TRBJ2-7; with no DNA, the TCRdb D assignment of TRBD1 cannot be verified. Germline V gene lookup returns CDR1 LNHDA and CDR2 SQIVND (reference sequence). The CDR3 has 14 amino acids. The CDR3 loop is CASSIGTGSYEQYF.

V is TRBV12-3 or TRBV12-4 and J is TRBJ2-7; TCRdb names TRBD1, which stays unverified in the absence of DNA. The CDR3 covers 13 residues. The CDR3 loop reads CASSLEDSNEQYF.

The genes are TRBV4-1 and TRBJ2-7. Germline CDR1 MGHRA, CDR2 YSYEKL. The CDR3 is made up of 14 amino acids. CDR3 residues: CASSIDRGSYEQYF.

The chain carries TRBV29-1 and TRBJ2-3; TCRdb outputs TRBD1, but without DNA this stays unchecked. The CDR3 sequence is 13 residues long. Germline-derived CDR1 and CDR2 are SQVTM and ANQGSEA. CDR3 residues: CSVATDSTDTQYF.

V gene TRBV7-9 combines with J gene TRBJ2-1. The CDR3 loop spans 15 amino acids. Germline V gene lookup returns CDR1 SEHNR and CDR2 FQNEAQ (reference sequence). CDR3 loop: CASRSSDISYNEQFF.

The chain recombines TRBV7-9 with TRBJ1-2. This CDR3 spans 12 amino acids. CDR1 is SEHNR and CDR2 is FQNEAQ in the germline V gene (reference sequence). The CDR3: CASSPDPYGYTF.

The chain links TRBV4-3 to TRBJ1-5; TCRdb proposes TRBD1, but this gene call is untestable without DNA. CDR3 length equals 15 residues. Per germline, CDR1 LGHNA and CDR2 YSLEER. The CDR3 sequence: CASSQDRQGNQPQHF.

The chain uses TRBV28 and TRBJ2-3; TCRdb's D call of TRBD1 is untestable without DNA. From germline, CDR1 is MDHEN and CDR2 SYDVKM. There are 17 residues in the CDR3. The chain's CDR3 is CASTLFLGGGGGDTQYF.

This chain joins TRBV23-1 and TRBJ2-2; TCRdb gives TRBD1 as the D gene, but with no DNA this cannot be confirmed. TRBV23-1 has ORF status, its function being uncertain. There are 17 residues in the CDR3. CDR3 loop: CASSQSGRGRPPGELFF.

The chain is built from TRBV4-3 and TRBJ2-3. In germline, CDR1 is LGHNA, CDR2 YSLEER. The CDR3 has 17 residues. This chain's CDR3 is CASSQGLSEYFTDTQYF.

The chain recombines TRBV4-1 with TRBJ2-7; the TRBD1 assignment by TCRdb is unverifiable without DNA. Germline loops: CDR1 MGHRA, CDR2 YSYEKL. The CDR3 is 17 amino acids. The CDR3 reads CASSQDPTGLKAYEQYF.

The chain links TRBV6-5 to TRBJ1-2. Germline CDR1 and CDR2: MNHEY and SVGAGI. The CDR3 covers 14 residues. The CDR3: CASNPSEGNYGYTF.

This rearrangement joins TRBV4-1 to TRBJ2-7; TCRdb picks TRBD2, but there is no DNA to check that call. This CDR3 has 15 residues. Looked up from germline, CDR1 is MGHRA and CDR2 is YSYEKL. CDR3 sequence: CASSQDAGLTYEQYF.

V gene TRBV19 combines with J gene TRBJ2-7; TCRdb designates TRBD2, a call that cannot be tested without DNA. CDR1 and CDR2 from the germline V gene are LNHDA and SQIVND (reference sequence). The CDR3 runs 14 residues. CDR3 sequence reads: CASSGAGVDDEQYF.

The gene calls are TRBV6-2 or TRBV6-3 and TRBJ1-5. In germline, CDR1 is MNHEY, CDR2 SVGEGT. This CDR3 region has 14 residues. The CDR3 sequence: CASSQDIENQPQHF.

V is TRBV4-2 and J is TRBJ1-1; TCRdb's D call, TRBD1, is unchecked because there is no DNA. The CDR3 totals 14 residues. Germline CDR1 and CDR2: LGHNA and YNFKEQ. CDR3 residues: CAASGHLRDTEAFF.

This sequence joins TRBV7-9 and TRBJ2-1; TCRdb indicates TRBD1, and absent DNA this call remains unverified. Germline lookup yields CDR1 SEHNR and CDR2 FQNEAQ (reference sequence). This CDR3 region has 16 residues. This CDR3 is CASSSSWVRGYNEQFF.

The genes are TRBV11-3 and TRBJ2-1. Germline CDR1 SGHNT, CDR2 YENEEA. The CDR3 covers 13 residues. The CDR3 region is CASSYTPYNEQFF. Using reference TRBV11-3 and TRBJ2-1 for the parts outside the CDR3, the full variable domain is EAGVVQSPRYKIIEKKQPVAFWCNPISGHNTLYWYLQNLGQGPELLIRYENEEAVDDSQLPKDRFSAERLKGVDSTLKIQPAELGDSAVYLCASSYTPYNEQFFGPGTRLTVL.

The chain recombines TRBV7-6 with TRBJ2-7; TCRdb calls TRBD1, which cannot be checked without DNA. Germline lookup yields CDR1 SGHVS and CDR2 FNYEAQ. The CDR3 is 13 residues long. The CDR3 spells CASSLAGGGEQYF.